One sample yielded the 5 T cell receptor beta chains listed below, sequenced in a study of blood T cell repertoires in COVID-19. The data were produced by immunoSEQ multiplex PCR, yet TCRdb's version contains in-frame clones alone and is incomplete. This sample yields roughly 160,000 clones, of which 70% to 80% are seen a single time; more than 6.5% belongs to the top ten. The sequenced material came from peripheral blood. Source of these receptors: a woman aged 60 to 75 with COVID-19, enrolled during active disease.

This chain uses TRBV11-3 with TRBJ2-5; D perhaps matches TRBD2 (6 bases). V dropped 5 bases and J dropped 7 bases, with 17 bases sitting between them. CDR1 and CDR2 from the germline V gene are SGHNT and YENEEA. CDR3 length: 14 residues. This CDR3 reads CASSGGLTGATQYF. DNA for the CDR3: TGTGCCAGCAGCGGGGGACTCACCGGCGCGACCCAGTACTTC. The entire variable domain, with the rest obtained from reference TRBV11-3 and TRBJ2-5, is as follows: EAGVVQSPRYKIIEKKQPVAFWCNPISGHNTLYWYLQNLGQGPELLIRYENEEAVDDSQLPKDRFSAERLKGVDSTLKIQPAELGDSAVYLCASSGGLTGATQYFGPGTRLLVL.

V and J are TRBV28 and TRBJ1-2; no firm D call. The CDR3 runs to 10 residues. Germline V gene data show CDR1 as MDHEN and CDR2 as SYDVKM. The V end was cut by 5 bases, the J end by 6 bases, with 4 bases between. This chain's CDR3 is CASSRDGYTF. The CDR3 DNA follows: TGTGCCAGCAGTCGTGATGGCTACACCTTC.

The V and J genes are TRBV27 and TRBJ2-2; D possibly corresponds to TRBD2 (5 bases). The V end was cut by 8 bases, the J end by 0 bases, with 16 bases between. This CDR3 has 16 residues. Germline V gene sequence: CDR1 MNHEY, CDR2 SMNVEV (reference sequence). The CDR3 spells CASHYVPGTNTGELFF. The CDR3 DNA is TGTGCCAGCCACTACGTGCCGGGAACGAACACCGGGGAGCTGTTTTTT.

The chain has TRBV2 and TRBJ2-1; TRBD2 matches at 12 bases. The CDR3 totals 14 residues. Losses at the gene ends were 9 bases for V and 5 bases for J; bases not matched to a gene: 5. The germline V gene encodes CDR1 SNHLY and CDR2 FYNNEI. The CDR3 reads CASSGLAGNNEQFF. In nucleotides, the CDR3 is TGTGCCAGTTCGGGACTAGCGGGTAACAATGAGCAGTTCTTC.

In nucleotides, the CDR3 is TGTGCCAGCACCTCCCGAGGGGGCGTGGGTCCCGCCTACAATGAGCAGTTCTTC. This translates into CASTSRGGVGPAYNEQFF. The V and J genes are TRBV7-2 and TRBJ2-1, with 7 bases fitting TRBD1. The CDR3 has 18 amino acids. The V gene's germline CDR1 is SGHTA and CDR2 FQGNSA. The V segment lost 7 bases and the J segment 2 bases; nucleotides outside the gene matches: 17. The whole variable domain, remainder taken from reference TRBV7-2 and TRBJ2-1, is GAGVSQSPSNKVTEKGKDVELRCDPISGHTALYWYRQSLGQGLEFLIYFQGNSAPDKSGLPSDRFSAERTGGSVSTLTIQRTQQEDSAVYLCASTSRGGVGPAYNEQFFGPGTRLTVL.